This note documents a single T cell receptor (beta chain) sequence. This clone was found once. The antigen it recognizes is unknown. Base qualities were left out, and no much larger clone turns up one base away. The CDR3 contains 12 residues, cysteine and phenylalanine counted. Only the CDR3 DNA is retained, 36 bases long and in frame from the first base. Reading the germline V gene gives CDR1 SGHDN and CDR2 FVKESK. V loses 1 base, J loses 7 bases, and the germline ends lie 7 bases apart. TCRbeta CDR3 regions were amplified from genomic DNA by means of the immunoSEQ Assay, a bias-controlled multiplex PCR. The authors processed their data as follows. Nucleated cell counts per sample were estimated from amplification of reference gene primers within the assay. To quantify the absolute abundance of each unique TCRbeta CDR3 rearrangement, sequence reads were collapsed and filtered. For each sample, productive Simpson clonality was calculated as the square root of Simpson's diversity index over productive rearrangements. Imported from immuneACCESS, the table was reduced by TCRdb to in-frame sequences with V and J called. These copies leave out some clones; in studies compared against another copy, an unresolved V gene accounts for under half, and the cause of the remainder is not known. V, J and clone size derive from that table, while D and trimming were established from the DNA sequence. The sample contains roughly 110,000 clones, approximately 81% of them found a single time. The top ten hold 4% to 5.5% of the sample.

The data stem from a study of blood T cell repertoires in COVID-19 (dated by TCRdb to the early 2020s). Regarding the complete study: Samples covering the acute and convalescent phases of COVID-19 were provided by collaborators in the United States, Italy and Spain. The prospective study material was composed of cDNA or gDNA derived from T cells, B-cell-depleted T cells, or PBMCs. Subjects who had been exposed to COVID-19, were actively infected with it, or had recovered from it provided the deeply sampled blood TCRbeta repertoires that made up the dataset. The repertoires were released in a freely available public database meant as a resource for research on the immune response to SARS-CoV-2. The samples were drawn from the first 160 participants of the ongoing ImmuneRACE study and from 950 to 1,500 subjects provided by 6 global collaborators. A de-identified subject ID, COVID-19 status, age in years and sex were almost always included in the sample metadata. Where HLA class I and class II types were available, the types were taken from metadata supplied by the sample provider, not from assay-based typing.

The paper's findings and limits, for the study overall: How much clinical and demographic metadata was included differed by source and by participant, and the metadata was provided uncurated.

Each collaborating institution followed its own protocols to collect whole blood in K2EDTA tubes. For TCRbeta analysis, collaborator samples were shipped as frozen whole blood, as isolated PBMCs, or as DNA extracted from either sample type. The sequence was obtained from a human donor in a cohort sampled during active COVID-19. This sequence uses TRBV14 and TRBJ1-2; the D gene cannot be named for sure. The specimen was peripheral blood. The CDR3 reads CASSQAPGGYTF. The nucleotide sequence reads TGTGCCAGCAGCCAAGCCCCGGGTGGCTACACCTTC. When the CDR3 is completed using the reference TRBV14 and TRBJ1-2 genes on either side, the full variable domain is EAGVTQFPSHSVIEKGQTVTLRCDPISGHDNLYWYRRVMGKEIKFLLHFVKESKQDESGMPNNRFLAERTGGTYSTLKVQPAELEDSGVYFCASSQAPGGYTFGSGTRLTVV.